The clone carrying this T cell receptor beta chain was recorded at least ten times. No antigen is known for it. This entry belongs to a study of response to subunit inactivated influenza vaccine. Whole-study findings and limits: Every seasonal influenza vaccination brings in few new T cells, the authors suggested.

Using its own MiXCR run on the RT-PCR reads, TCRdb lists one record per CDR3 protein. The sample yields over 400,000 distinct CDR3 sequences, around 9.9% seen once. Germline assignment: CDR1 SGHRS and CDR2 YFSETQ. V gave up 4 bases and J gave up 7 bases, with 9 bases separating them. The CDR3 loop spans 12 amino acids. The rearrangement joins TRBV5-1 to TRBJ2-1, with a weak D call TRBD2 (6 bases). Sequencing was performed on PBMCs from blood, taken about 6 weeks after vaccination. This receptor was taken from a man aged 50 to 59 who received an inactivated influenza vaccine. As DNA, the CDR3 is TGCGCCAGCAGCCATGGGACTAATGAGCAGTTCTTC. Translating it yields CASSHGTNEQFF.